This is a list of T cell receptor beta chains from one sample in a study of cytomegalovirus exposure and HLA in healthy donors. The method was immunoSEQ multiplex PCR; TCRdb's version includes in-frame clones alone and lacks a portion of them. In the table there are 200,000 to 250,000 clones, around four fifths of which are singletons. The sample comprised PBMCs. All receptors derive from a woman younger than 45 in good health and CMV-seropositive. CDR3s include the opening cysteine and the closing phenylalanine or tryptophan. D genes are given only for firm matches. Some rows mark clone size as missing; the rest say once, few, many or name a class of expanded clone.

size,length,J,D,V,CDR3,DNA
NA,13,TRBJ2-7,NA,TRBV27,CASSLSDYHEQYF,TGTGCCAGCAGTTTATCGGACTACCACGAGCAGTACTTC
few,12,TRBJ1-2,NA,TRBV30,CAWSVGGHGYTF,TGTGCCTGGAGTGTAGGTGGTCATGGCTACACCTTC
NA,13,TRBJ2-7,TRBD2,TRBV7-9,CATKTSGAYEQYF,TGTGCCACCAAAACTAGCGGAGCCTACGAGCAGTACTTC
NA,16,TRBJ1-1,NA,TRBV28,CASSTIGLGLNTEAFF,TGTGCCAGCAGTACTATTGGGCTGGGGCTGAACACTGAAGCTTTCTTT
few,12,TRBJ1-1,TRBD1,TRBV29-1,CSGRGVNTEAFF,TGCAGCGGCAGGGGGGTAAACACTGAAGCTTTCTTT
few,14,TRBJ1-2,NA,TRBV13,CASSLPKRNYGYTF,TGTGCCAGCAGCTTACCCAAAAGGAACTATGGCTACACCTTC
NA,17,TRBJ2-3,TRBD2,TRBV4-2,CASSQVASGRDADTQYF,TGTGCCAGCAGCCAAGTGGCTAGCGGGAGGGATGCAGATACGCAGTATTTT
once,15,TRBJ1-2,NA,TRBV15,CATSSKTSSGRGYTF,TGTGCCACCAGCAGTAAAACGTCGAGCGGGCGAGGCTACACCTTC
once,14,TRBJ1-3,TRBD1,TRBV5-1,CASSDRGFGNTIYF,TGCGCCAGCAGCGACAGGGGGTTTGGAAACACCATATATTTT
NA,18,TRBJ1-2,NA,TRBV5-1,CASSLGPQGGIANYGYTF,TGCGCCAGCAGCTTGGGGCCACAGGGAGGGATAGCTAACTATGGCTACACCTTC
NA,15,TRBJ2-2,TRBD2,TRBV19,CASSPGTSVTGELFF,TGTGCCAGTAGCCCAGGGACTAGTGTCACCGGGGAGCTGTTTTTT
NA,17,TRBJ1-1,NA,TRBV13,CASSPLGQLNSRTEAFF,TGTGCCAGCAGCCCTCTCGGACAGCTAAATAGCAGGACTGAAGCTTTCTTT
NA,16,TRBJ1-4,TRBD1,TRBV6-1,CASSDGGGWLNEKLFF,TGTGCCAGCAGTGACGGAGGGGGCTGGTTGAATGAAAAACTGTTTTTT
NA,16,TRBJ2-2,NA,TRBV7-3,CASSLTGTENTGELFF,TGTGCCAGCAGCCTAACCGGGACGGAGAACACCGGGGAGCTGTTTTTT
NA,14,TRBJ1-1,NA,TRBV11-2,CASSFTQLNTEAFF,TGTGCCAGCAGCTTTACACAACTGAACACTGAAGCTTTCTTT
NA,14,TRBJ1-5,NA,TRBV27,CASSSQNREQPQHF,TGTGCCAGCAGTTCTCAAAACAGGGAACAGCCCCAGCATTTT
NA,16,TRBJ2-1,TRBD2,TRBV4-1,CASSRSGTSVDNEQFF,TGCGCCAGCAGCCGGTCCGGGACTAGCGTCGACAATGAGCAGTTCTTC
NA,15,TRBJ2-7,NA,TRBV30,CAWSPPSVSSYEQYF,TGTGCCTGGAGTCCCCCTAGCGTGAGCTCCTACGAGCAGTACTTC
NA,16,TRBJ1-1,NA,TRBV29-1,CSVEDRSGGRDTEAFF,TGCAGCGTTGAAGATCGTAGTGGGGGGCGCGACACTGAAGCTTTCTTT
NA,13,TRBJ1-1,NA,TRBV7-9,CATKKGSYTEAFF,TGTGCCACCAAAAAGGGCAGTTACACTGAAGCTTTCTTT
NA,13,TRBJ1-1,TRBD1,TRBV30,CAWDRTGSGEAFF,TGTGCCTGGGATCGGACAGGGAGCGGTGAAGCTTTCTTT
few,13,TRBJ1-2,NA,TRBV5-4,CASSPNRYYGYTF,TGTGCCAGCAGCCCAAACAGGTACTATGGCTACACCTTC
few,16,TRBJ2-3,TRBD2,TRBV4-2,CASSPTTGGGADTQYF,TGTGCCAGCAGCCCAACCACGGGAGGGGGGGCAGATACGCAGTATTTT
NA,14,TRBJ2-7,NA,TRBV6-5,CASSYGPGSYEQYF,TGTGCCAGCAGTTACGGTCCAGGCTCCTACGAGCAGTACTTC
NA,15,TRBJ2-7,NA,TRBV7-6,CASSLSGTSDYEQYF,TGTGCCAGCAGCTTATCCGGGACATCGGACTACGAGCAGTACTTC
NA,14,TRBJ1-5,NA,TRBV28,CASSFGTGRQPQHF,TGTGCCAGCAGTTTCGGGACGGGGAGACAGCCCCAGCATTTT
NA,13,TRBJ2-1,NA,TRBV2,CASRLPPTREQFF,TGTGCCAGCAGACTACCTCCGACGCGTGAGCAGTTCTTC
NA,13,TRBJ1-2,NA,TRBV10-3,CAISSGTNYGYTF,TGTGCCATCAGCTCCGGGACGAACTATGGCTACACCTTC